Sequencing of this T cell receptor (delta chain) was carried out in a study of gamma-delta chains in newborns, infants, children. Study-wide context: Microbial exposure reportedly drives polyclonal innate γδ T cell expansion after birth.

By share of the sample, this clone is medium-sized (0.01 to 0.1%). The sample carries other DNA sequences with the same CDR3. TCRdb reanalysed the reads with CATT. The sample holds a few thousand delta-chain clones; around 5% are singletons and the top ten take roughly 11%. The CDR3 loop spans 17 amino acids. Trimming pared 0 bases from V and 6 bases from J, leaving 14 bases between. The germline V gene has CDR1 GEAIGNYY and CDR2 EKD. The chain is built from TRDV2 and TRDJ3, with a weak D call TRDD3 (5 bases). The sequence came from a child who was a newborn, infant or young child, either healthy, febrile or measles-vaccinated (not recorded which). Sequencing used blood. The CDR3 protein is CACDTAAGGLDTRQMFF. The CDR3 region has the DNA TGTGCCTGTGACACCGCAGCGGGGGGCCTGGACACCCGACAGATGTTTTTC.